This T cell receptor beta chain was retrieved from a study of control samples from healthy donors and cancer patients. Sequenced by immunoSEQ multiplex PCR; TCRdb stores in-frame clones only, minus some. Seen here are around 120,000 clones, 87% observed once, and the top ten hold about 8.7%. Germline V gene data show CDR1 as MNHEY and CDR2 as SMNVEV (reference sequence). This CDR3 is built from 16 residues. Trimming at V came to 1 base and at J to 0 bases, leaving 3 bases not matched to a gene. Material: blood. The chain couples TRBV27 to TRBJ2-3, with TRBD2 matching over 8 bases. This receptor was identified in a man aged 40-50 years in good health. CDR3: CASSLYTSGSTDTQYF. The CDR3, as DNA: TGTGCCAGCAGTTTATATACTAGCGGAAGCACAGATACGCAGTATTTT.